This TCR beta chain was captured by sequencing in a study of monozygotic twins with cystic fibrosis. Study-level information: With roughly 16 PCR cycles, barcoded libraries came from 2.5 to 3.5 micrograms of fragmented DNA.

Study-wide results and caveats: Median Simpson clonality of 0.0095 suggested naive T cells predominated. Nucleotide-identical clonotype sharing was significantly higher within monozygotic CF twin pairs than between unrelated CF individuals. No link emerged between shared CDR3 counts and age, concordance or severity.

Notes on this clone: Its antigen is still unknown.

Germline lookup yields CDR1 SGHNT and CDR2 YENEEA. CDR3 length: 13 amino acids. Trimming removed 5 bases at V and 1 base at J, with 9 bases between. Produced via immunoSEQ multiplex PCR; TCRdb's table is partial and in-frame only. The data contain 20,000 or so clones, about 97% of them singletons. The material sequenced was blood. The V gene is TRBV11-3, the J gene TRBJ2-7, with a tentative D call TRBD2 (5 bases). The sequence was obtained from a woman aged 30 to 39 with cystic fibrosis. The CDR3 sequence: CASSGRDSYEQYF. The CDR3 DNA is TGTGCCAGCAGCGGCCGGGATTCCTACGAGCAGTACTTC.